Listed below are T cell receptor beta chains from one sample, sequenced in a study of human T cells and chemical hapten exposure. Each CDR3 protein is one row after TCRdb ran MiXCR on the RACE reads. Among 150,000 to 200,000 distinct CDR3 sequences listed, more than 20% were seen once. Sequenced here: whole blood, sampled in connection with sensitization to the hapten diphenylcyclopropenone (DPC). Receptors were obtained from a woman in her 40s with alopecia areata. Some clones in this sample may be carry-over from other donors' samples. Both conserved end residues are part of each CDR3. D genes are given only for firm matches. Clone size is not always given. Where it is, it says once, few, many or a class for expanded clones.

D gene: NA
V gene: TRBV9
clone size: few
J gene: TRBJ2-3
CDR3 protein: CASSVGSSTDTQYF
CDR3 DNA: TGTGCCAGCAGCGTAGGATCCAGCACAGATACGCAGTATTTT

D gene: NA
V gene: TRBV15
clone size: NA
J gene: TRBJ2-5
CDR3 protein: CATSRDLVSARYF
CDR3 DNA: TGTGCCACCAGCAGAGATTTAGTGAGCGCACGGTACTTC

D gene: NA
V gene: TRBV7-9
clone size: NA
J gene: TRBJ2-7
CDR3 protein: CASSLWRGTASYEQYF
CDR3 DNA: TGTGCCAGCAGCTTATGGCGGGGGACAGCCTCCTACGAGCAGTACTTC

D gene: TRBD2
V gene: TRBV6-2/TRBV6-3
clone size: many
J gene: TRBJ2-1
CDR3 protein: CASDMAGEGYNEQFF
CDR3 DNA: TGTGCCAGCGACATGGCGGGAGAAGGGTACAATGAGCAGTTCTTC

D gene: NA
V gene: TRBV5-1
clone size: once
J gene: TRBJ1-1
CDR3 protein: CASSGARQNTEAFF
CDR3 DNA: TGCGCCAGCAGCGGGGCAAGGCAGAACACTGAAGCTTTCTTT

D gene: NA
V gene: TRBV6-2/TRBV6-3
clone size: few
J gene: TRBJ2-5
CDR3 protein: CASSYSPEDFRQGTQYF
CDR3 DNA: TGTGCCAGCAGTTACTCGCCGGAGGACTTCCGACAAGGGACCCAGTACTTC

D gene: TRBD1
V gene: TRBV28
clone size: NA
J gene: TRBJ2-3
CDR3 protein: CASSSGTGGGTGQYF
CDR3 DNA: TGTGCCAGCAGCAGTGGGACAGGGGGGGGGACCGGGCAGTATTTT

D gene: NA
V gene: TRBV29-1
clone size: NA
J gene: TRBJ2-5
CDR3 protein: CSVALGGLREETQYF
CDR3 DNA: TGCAGCGTTGCTCTAGGGGGGCTCCGTGAAGAGACCCAGTACTTC

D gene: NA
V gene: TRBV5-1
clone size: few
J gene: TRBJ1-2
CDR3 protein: CASSRRSAGGYGYTF
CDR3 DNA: TGCGCCAGCAGCCGAAGAAGCGCTGGAGGCTATGGCTACACCTTC

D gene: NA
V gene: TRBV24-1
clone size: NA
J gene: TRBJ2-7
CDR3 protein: CATSDVPGEQYF
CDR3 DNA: TGTGCCACCAGTGACGTCCCGGGGGAGCAGTACTTC

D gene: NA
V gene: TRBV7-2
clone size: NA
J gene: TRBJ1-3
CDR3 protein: CASSPNTGLVGGNTIYF
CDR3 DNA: TGTGCCAGCAGCCCGAACACGGGGCTGGTTGGCGGAAACACCATATATTTT

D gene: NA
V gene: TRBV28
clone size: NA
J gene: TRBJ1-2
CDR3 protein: CASSSGTFLYGYTF
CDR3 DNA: TGTGCCAGCAGTTCAGGGACTTTTCTGTATGGCTACACCTTC

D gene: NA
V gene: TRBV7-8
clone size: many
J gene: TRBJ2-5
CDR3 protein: CASSLRPLPQETQYF
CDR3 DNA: TGTGCCAGCAGCTTAAGGCCACTACCCCAAGAGACCCAGTACTTC

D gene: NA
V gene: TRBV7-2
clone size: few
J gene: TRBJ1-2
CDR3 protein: CASSLGTGLRFNGYTF
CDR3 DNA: TGTGCCAGCAGCTTAGGGACGGGACTCCGGTTTAATGGCTACACCTTC

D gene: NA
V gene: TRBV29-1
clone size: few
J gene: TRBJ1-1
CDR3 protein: CSVWGGTHTEAFF
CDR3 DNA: TGCAGCGTCTGGGGGGGGACCCACACTGAAGCTTTCTTT

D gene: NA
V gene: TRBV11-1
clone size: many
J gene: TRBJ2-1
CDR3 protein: CASSLLNNEQFF
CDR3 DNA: TGTGCCAGCAGCTTACTAAACAATGAGCAGTTCTTC

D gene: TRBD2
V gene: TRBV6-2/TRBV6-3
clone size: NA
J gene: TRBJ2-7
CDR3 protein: CASSYSWTRANEQYF
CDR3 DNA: TGTGCCAGCAGTTACTCGTGGACTAGAGCTAACGAGCAGTACTTC

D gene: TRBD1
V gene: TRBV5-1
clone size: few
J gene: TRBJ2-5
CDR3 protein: CASYPVTGAQETQYF
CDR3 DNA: TGCGCCAGCTACCCCGTGACAGGGGCTCAAGAGACCCAGTACTTC

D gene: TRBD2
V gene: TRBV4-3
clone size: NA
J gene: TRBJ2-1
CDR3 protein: CASSQTSGRANEQFF
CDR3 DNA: TGCGCCAGCAGCCAAACTAGCGGGAGGGCCAATGAGCAGTTCTTC

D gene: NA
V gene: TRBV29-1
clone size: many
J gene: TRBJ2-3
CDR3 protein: CSAGAGTQADTQYF
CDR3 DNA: TGCAGCGCTGGGGCCGGGACACAAGCAGATACGCAGTATTTT

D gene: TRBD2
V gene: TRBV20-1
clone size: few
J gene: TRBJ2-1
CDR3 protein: CSVRSGTTYNEQFF
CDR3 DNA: TGCAGTGTAAGGTCCGGGACTACCTACAATGAGCAGTTCTTC

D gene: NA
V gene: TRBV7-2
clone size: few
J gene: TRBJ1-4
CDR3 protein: CASSLQGTWGNEKLFF
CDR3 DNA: TGTGCCAGCAGCTTACAGGGTACATGGGGAAATGAAAAACTGTTTTTT

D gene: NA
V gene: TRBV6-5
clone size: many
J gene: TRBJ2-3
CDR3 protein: CASSSADTQYF
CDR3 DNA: TGTGCCAGCAGCTCTGCAGATACGCAGTATTTT

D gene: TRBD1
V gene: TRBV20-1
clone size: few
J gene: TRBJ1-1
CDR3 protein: CSARAGTGDTEAFF
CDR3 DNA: TGCAGTGCTAGGGCCGGGACAGGGGACACTGAAGCTTTCTTT

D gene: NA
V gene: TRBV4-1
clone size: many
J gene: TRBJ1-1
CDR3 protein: CASSHHLLGGNTEAFF
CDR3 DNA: TGCGCCAGCAGCCACCACCTACTCGGAGGGAACACTGAAGCTTTCTTT

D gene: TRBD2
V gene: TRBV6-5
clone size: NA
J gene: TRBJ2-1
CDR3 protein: CASSGASGRGNEQFF
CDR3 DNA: TGTGCCAGCAGTGGTGCTAGCGGGAGGGGGAATGAGCAGTTCTTC